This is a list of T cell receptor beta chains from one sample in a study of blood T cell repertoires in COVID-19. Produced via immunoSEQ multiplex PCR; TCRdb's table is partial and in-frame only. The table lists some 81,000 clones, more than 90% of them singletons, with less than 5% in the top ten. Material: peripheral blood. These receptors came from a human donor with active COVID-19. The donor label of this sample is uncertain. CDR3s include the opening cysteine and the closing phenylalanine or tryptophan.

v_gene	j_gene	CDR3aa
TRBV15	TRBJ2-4	CATSRDPFFENIQYF
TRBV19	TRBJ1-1	CASNEELNTEAFF
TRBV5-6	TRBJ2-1	CASSDVGKWEGLNEQFF
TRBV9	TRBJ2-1	CASSVESGLAGYNEQFF
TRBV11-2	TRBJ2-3	CASRGLDLFRTDTQYF
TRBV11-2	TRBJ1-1	CASSFGQSNTEAFF
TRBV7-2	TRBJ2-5	CASSQTGVGTETQYF
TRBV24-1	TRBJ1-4	CATSGTGTEGSTNEKLFF
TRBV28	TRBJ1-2	CASTSPGTGYTF
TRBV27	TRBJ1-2	CATAGTGVRNYGYTF